This TCR beta chain was recorded in a study of cytomegalovirus exposure and HLA in healthy donors. The PCR made use of 60 Vbeta and 13 Jbeta primers. TCRdb's table, derived via immunoSEQ multiplex PCR, lists solely in-frame clones and lacks some. The profile shows about 87,000 clones, about 8% of them singletons. The CDR3 has 15 amino acids. V lost 0 bases to trimming and J lost 0 bases, with 6 bases between them. The sample was PBMCs. This TCR derives from a man aged 50 to 60 in good health and CMV-seronegative. The chain combines TRBV23-1 with TRBJ1-5, with unresolved D. TRBV23-1 is given ORF status, its function remaining uncertain. CDR3 in amino acids: CASSQSRNSNQPQHF. CDR3 nucleotide sequence: TGCGCCAGCAGTCAATCGCGAAATAGCAATCAGCCCCAGCATTTT.